The 10 T cell receptor beta chains in this list originate from one sample, sequenced in a study of CD8+ T cells in alopecia areata. This sample's treatment: oral pan-JAK inhibitor, 5-10 mg twice daily. Reverse transcribed after extraction, RNA yielded cDNA as the sequencing template. The protocol was immunoSEQ multiplex PCR, while the TCRdb copy is restricted to in-frame clones and leaves out a portion. Of roughly 280,000 clones listed, about three fifths are singletons. The specimen comprised CD4+ T cells sorted from blood, sampled at week 52, from a patient treated with tofacitinib. The origin of the receptors is a human donor with alopecia areata.

In regard to this clone: The CDR3 end shows no conserved phenylalanine or tryptophan, and so a read error is likely. J is TRBJ2-7 and V is TRBV11-2, with 9 positions matching TRBD2. This CDR3 comprises 16 residues. V was pared by 3 bases and J by 6 bases, with 12 bases of the junction left unmatched. Germline CDR1 and CDR2: SGHAT and FQNNGV. The CDR3 DNA reads TGTGCCAGCAGCTTCAGGGCTAGCGGGATTTCTCTCGAGCAGTACTCC. This codes for CASSFRASGISLEQYS.

The chain links TRBV30 to TRBJ2-5; 7 bases map to TRBD1. V gave up 1 base and J gave up 5 bases; unmatched junction bases: 7. CDR1 is GTSNPN and CDR2 is SVGIG in the germline V gene (reference sequence). The CDR3 contains 14 residues. This CDR3 reads CAWSGASRGETQYF. CDR3 bases: TGTGCCTGGAGTGGAGCTTCCAGGGGGGAGACCCAGTACTTC.

This clone was counted once. The V and J genes are TRBV6-1 and TRBJ2-3; perhaps TRBD2 as D (6 bases). This CDR3 is built from 15 residues. Germline CDR1 and CDR2: MNHNS and SASEGT. Trimming removed 5 bases from V and 0 bases from J, with 12 bases in between. In nucleotides, the CDR3 is TGTGCCAGCAGTCGGGACTTAACTAGCACAGATACGCAGTATTTT. It specifies CASSRDLTSTDTQYF.

This chain connects TRBV15 to TRBJ2-7; TRBD1 aligns across 7 bases. Trimming at V came to 0 bases and at J to 3 bases, leaving 5 bases not matched to a gene. The V gene's germline CDR1 is LNHNV and CDR2 YYDKDF (reference sequence). The CDR3 sequence is 15 residues long. CDR3 amino acids: CATSREGTVNYEQYF. The CDR3 nucleotides are TGTGCCACCAGCAGAGAGGGGACAGTCAACTACGAGCAGTACTTC.

This chain connects TRBV6-1 to TRBJ2-1; D is possibly TRBD1 (6 bases). The CDR3 runs 12 residues. Germline values: CDR1 MNHNS, CDR2 SASEGT. Trimming stripped 6 bases from V and 10 bases from J, with 13 bases between. Here the CDR3 reads CASSQDRSEQFF. The CDR3 region has the DNA TGTGCCAGCAGCCAAGACAGGTCCGAGCAGTTCTTC.

The rearrangement uses TRBV7-9 and TRBJ1-6, with D hard to call. V lost 4 bases to trimming and J lost 8 bases, with 9 bases between them. CDR3 length: 13 amino acids. Per germline, CDR1 SEHNR and CDR2 FQNEAQ (reference sequence). CDR3 bases: TGTGCCAGCAGCTCCGCGGCTCATTCACCCCTCCACTTT. Translating it yields CASSSAAHSPLHF.

This sequence joins TRBV6-5 and TRBJ2-1; 7 nucleotides align to TRBD2. The CDR3 has 15 amino acids. CDR1 and CDR2 (germline): MNHEY, SVGAGI. V dropped 4 bases and J dropped 4; count of bases not matched to a gene: 7. The DNA for the CDR3 is TGTGCCAGCAGTTCGGGGGGAGGTGGGTACAATGAGCAGTTCTTC. Protein sequence: CASSSGGGGYNEQFF.

This chain uses TRBV9 with TRBJ1-2, with 8 bases matching TRBD1. This CDR3 has 14 amino acids. CDR1 is SGDLS and CDR2 is YYNGEE in the germline V gene. J gave up 6 bases and V 4 bases, and 8 bases lay outside the gene matches. CDR3 sequence (DNA): TGTGCCAGCAGCACCGACAGGGGAGCGGATGGCTACACCTTC. This gives the protein CASSTDRGADGYTF. Full variable domain (rest looked up from reference TRBV9 and TRBJ1-2): DSGVTQTPKHLITATGQRVTLRCSPRSGDLSVYWYQQSLDQGLQFLIQYYNGEERAKGNILERFSAQQFPDLHSELNLSSLELGDSALYFCASSTDRGADGYTFGSGTRLTVV.

The chain combines TRBV29-1 with TRBJ1-2, with D hard to call. Germline V CDR1 and CDR2: SQVTM, ANQGSEA. The CDR3 runs to 11 residues. V lost 8 bases, J lost 6 bases, and 13 bases lay in between. This CDR3 is CSTDGRNGYTF. In DNA form, the CDR3 reads TGCAGCACAGATGGACGAAATGGCTACACCTTC.

The J gene is TRBJ1-6, the V gene TRBV6-5, with 8 bases fitting TRBD1. This CDR3 is built from 14 residues. V shed 5 bases and J 8 bases; nucleotides not matched to a gene: 5. Looked up from germline, CDR1 is MNHEY and CDR2 is SVGAGI. The CDR3 is CASSDTGGYSPLHF. The CDR3 nucleotides are TGTGCCAGCAGTGACACAGGGGGGTATTCACCCCTCCACTTT.